Listed below are T cell receptor beta chains from one sample, sequenced in a study of T-cell memory formation after mild COVID-19. Via MiXCR, TCRdb re-called the 5' RACE reads, giving one row per CDR3 protein. The table includes fewer than 600,000 distinct CDR3 sequences, 20% to 25% detected once. The sequenced material came from PBMCs or a T cell subset sorted from them (not recorded which). The receptors were sampled from an adult woman who had mild COVID-19 (a few samples of this study predate the infection). Cell type and time point are not known. CDR3s include the opening cysteine and the closing phenylalanine or tryptophan. Only some rows state a clone size, as once, few, many or a class for expanded clones.

>TRBV24-1|TRBJ1-5|NA
CATSESGQGAQPQHF
>TRBV15|TRBJ2-7|few
CATSRDAMPGLGPYEQYF
>TRBV27|TRBJ1-1|NA
CASRMRLVNTEAFF
>TRBV27|TRBJ2-7|NA
CASSLEQGVGYEQYF
>TRBV20-1|TRBJ2-7|NA
CSAGDTSYEQYF
>TRBV18|TRBJ2-3|NA
CASSPPGLADTQYF
>TRBV24-1|TRBJ1-2|NA
CATSDGRRANYGYTF
>TRBV15|TRBJ2-1|few
CATSSGAGSYNEQFF
>TRBV7-8|TRBJ2-3|few
CASSSPEGGGDTQYF
>TRBV30|TRBJ2-2|few
CAWTATNTGELFF
>TRBV4-1|TRBJ2-1|NA
CASSQGRGQGYNEQFF
>TRBV7-9|TRBJ1-2|NA
CASSSRDRNYGYTF
>TRBV7-8|TRBJ2-7|few
CASSFRDSNSYEQYF
>TRBV7-6|TRBJ2-3|NA
CASSRPRLAGGTDTQYF
>TRBV4-3|TRBJ2-1|few
CASSQDPEGVSYNEQFF
>TRBV5-1|TRBJ1-1|few
CASSGQVGTLEAFF
>TRBV15|TRBJ2-1|NA
CATSSPALPLFF
>TRBV11-2|TRBJ1-1|NA
CASSLELGTNTEAFF
>TRBV6-6|TRBJ1-1|NA
CASRVGVEAFF
>TRBV29-1|TRBJ2-7|few
CSAVFFSYEQYF
>TRBV18|TRBJ1-1|once
CASSDRWEGNTEAFF
>TRBV20-1|TRBJ2-1|NA
CSARGQGTDEQFF
>TRBV2|TRBJ2-6|NA
CASSEPPGGSSSGANVLTF
>TRBV3-1|TRBJ2-3|few
CASSRRGPEDTQYF
>TRBV12-3/TRBV12-4|TRBJ2-2|NA
CASSLIETGELFF
>TRBV12-3/TRBV12-4|TRBJ1-3|many
CASTRDVQYSGNTIYF
>TRBV15|TRBJ1-1|NA
CATSRVNTEAFF
>TRBV7-9|TRBJ2-7|few
CASSLPGTSYEQYF
>TRBV5-1|TRBJ2-2|many
CASSPGLAANTGELFF
>TRBV6-1|TRBJ2-5|few
CASRRTSGGRETQYF
>TRBV19|TRBJ1-5|NA
CASTKARDLGIQPQHF
>TRBV5-1|TRBJ2-2|NA
CASSLSPAGELFF
>TRBV6-2/TRBV6-3|TRBJ2-5|NA
CASRTGQGASETQYF
>TRBV9|TRBJ2-2|few
CASSVAGAVAGELFF
>TRBV20-1|TRBJ2-7|few
CSAPPAGSYSYEQYF
>TRBV12-3/TRBV12-4|TRBJ2-1|NA
CASSTSGNNNNEQFF
>TRBV7-9|TRBJ2-3|few
CASSPGQGAPVTDTQYF
>TRBV3-1|TRBJ2-1|NA
CASSQDPLDRLSYNEQFF
>TRBV18|TRBJ2-1|few
CASSPIRTSGNNEQFF
>TRBV7-2|TRBJ2-7|NA
CASSLGLDAFYEQYF
>TRBV7-2|TRBJ2-3|NA
CASSSRLAVRDTQYF
>TRBV4-1|TRBJ1-2|NA
CASSRFEGVKDGYTF
>TRBV7-2|TRBJ2-2|few
CASSLERTSGGLNTGELFF
>TRBV6-2/TRBV6-3|TRBJ2-7|NA
CASSFLGDGSYEQYF